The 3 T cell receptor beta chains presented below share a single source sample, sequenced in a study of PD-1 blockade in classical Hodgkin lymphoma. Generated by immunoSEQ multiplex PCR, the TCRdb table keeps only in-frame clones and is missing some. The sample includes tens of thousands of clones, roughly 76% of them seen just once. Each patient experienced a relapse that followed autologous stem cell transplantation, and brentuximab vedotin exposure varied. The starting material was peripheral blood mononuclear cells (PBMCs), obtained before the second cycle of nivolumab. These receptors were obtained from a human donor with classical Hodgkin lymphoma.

The CDR3 is CASSSTAWDTQYF. In DNA form, the CDR3 reads TGTGCCAGCAGTTCAACGGCTTGGGATACGCAGTATTTT. The rearrangement uses TRBV27 and TRBJ2-3; no clear D. Germline CDR1 and CDR2: MNHEY and SMNVEV (reference sequence). Trimming removed 4 bases from V and 6 bases from J, with 11 bases in between. The CDR3 extends over 13 amino acids.

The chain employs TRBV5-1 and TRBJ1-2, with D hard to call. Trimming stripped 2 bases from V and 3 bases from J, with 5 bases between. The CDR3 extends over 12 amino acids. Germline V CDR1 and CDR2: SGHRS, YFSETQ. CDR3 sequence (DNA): TGCGCCAGCAGCTTTTCGCACTATGGCTACACCTTC. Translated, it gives CASSFSHYGYTF.

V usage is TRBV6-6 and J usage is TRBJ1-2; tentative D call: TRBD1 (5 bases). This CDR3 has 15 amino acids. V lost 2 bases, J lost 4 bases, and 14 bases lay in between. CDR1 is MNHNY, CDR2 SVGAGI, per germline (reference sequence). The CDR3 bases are TGTGCCAGCAGTTACCAGCGGGGGGTCCTCTATGGCTACACCTTC. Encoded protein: CASSYQRGVLYGYTF.